This TCR beta chain derives from a study of T cell responses to AZD1222 COVID-19 vaccine. General study points: It was only a handful of AZD1222 recipients who were seropositive at baseline. The donors showed a predominance of white British ancestry and of females, with possible underestimation of clonal diversity.

Concerning this clone: The target antigen is unknown.

Germline loops: CDR1 MNHEY, CDR2 SVGAGI. V was shortened by 6 bases and J by 6 bases, with 14 bases between the two germline ends. The CDR3 extends over 14 amino acids. Some clones are missing from TCRdb's copy, which holds only in-frame ones; the method was immunoSEQ multiplex PCR. The repertoire holds about 140,000 clones, roughly 92% seen once, with approximately 4.8% in the top ten. The V call is TRBV6-5, the J call TRBJ2-2; tentative D call: TRBD2 (5 bases). Sequences were derived from peripheral blood, sampled on day 0 of AZD1222 vaccination. The receptor's source is an adult in good health. CDR3 in amino acids: CASSSMGSPGELFF. Here the CDR3 DNA reads TGTGCCAGCAGCTCGATGGGGAGCCCCGGGGAGCTGTTTTTT.